What follows are 29 T cell receptor beta chains derived from one specimen sequenced in a study of Ad26.COV2.S vaccination and SARS-CoV-2 variants. Data came from immunoSEQ multiplex PCR; TCRdb stores just in-frame clones and leaves some out. The sample records about 680,000 clones, about 89% being singletons. Treatment given: roughly 20 received Ad26.COV2.S at low or high dose, single or two shots; 5 received placebo; per-sample allocation not given. The study sampled participants on day 63 after the first vaccine or placebo injection. The sequenced sample was peripheral blood, obtained in a trial of Ad26.COV2.S vaccine versus placebo. The receptors shown here come from a person between 18 and 65 years old who received the Ad26.COV2.S COVID-19 vaccine or a placebo.

This chain links TRBV14 with TRBJ2-5; weak D call: TRBD2 (6 bases). Germline V gives CDR1 SGHDN, CDR2 FVKESK. The V end lost 4 bases, the J end lost 4 bases, and 16 bases lay between the germline ends. This CDR3 region has 15 residues. For the CDR3, the DNA is TGTGCCAGCAGCCGGAGGGAGGACATGAGAGAGACCCAGTACTTC. Protein sequence: CASSRREDMRETQYF. Supplemented by reference TRBV14 and TRBJ2-5, the full variable domain reads EAGVTQFPSHSVIEKGQTVTLRCDPISGHDNLYWYRRVMGKEIKFLLHFVKESKQDESGMPNNRFLAERTGGTYSTLKVQPAELEDSGVYFCASSRREDMRETQYFGPGTRLLVL.

This clone was detected only once. The J gene is TRBJ2-2, the V gene TRBV6-4; 7 bases fit TRBD1. Germline V gene sequence: CDR1 MRHNA, CDR2 SNTAGT. V shed 3 bases and J 4 bases; nucleotides not matched to a gene: 5. The CDR3 runs to 15 residues. The CDR3 DNA sequence: TGTGCCAGCAGTGAGCAGGGACAGACCACCGGGGAGCTGTTTTTT. Amino acids: CASSEQGQTTGELFF.

The chain couples TRBV18 to TRBJ1-3; D not certain. The CDR3 is 16 amino acids. V shed 2 bases and J shed 0 bases, with 11 bases lying between them. CDR1 is KGHSH and CDR2 is LQKENI in the germline V gene. The CDR3 DNA sequence: TGTGCCAGCTCACCATCTGTCAGTACCTCTGGAAACACCATATATTTT. Protein sequence: CASSPSVSTSGNTIYF.

J is TRBJ2-5 and V is TRBV4-3; 13 nucleotides agree with TRBD2. The CDR3 runs 17 residues. Germline CDR1 and CDR2: LGHNA and YSLEER. J was trimmed by 4 bases and V by 0 bases; bases with no gene match: 5. The CDR3 coding sequence is TGCGCCAGCAGCCAAGATAGGGGACTAGCGGGAAGAGAGACCCAGTACTTC. Protein sequence: CASSQDRGLAGRETQYF.

The chain couples TRBV18 to TRBJ1-1; D gene uncertain. The CDR3 extends over 17 amino acids. CDR1 is KGHSH, CDR2 LQKENI, per germline. Trimming left V 2 bases short and J 1 base short, with 17 bases between. CDR3: CASSPTTIDGGNTEAFF. In nucleotides, the CDR3 is TGTGCCAGCTCACCAACGACGATCGATGGAGGGAACACTGAAGCTTTCTTT.

As regards this clone: A read error may account for a junction end that differs from germline. V is TRBV7-8 and J is TRBJ1-1; D is unclear. This CDR3 is built from 14 residues. The V gene's germline CDR1 is SGHVS and CDR2 FQNEAQ. The CDR3 region is CASSLAPMNTEAFF. The CDR3 DNA is TGTGCCAGCAGCCTAGCCCCTATGAACACTGAAGCTTTCTTT.

The gene calls are TRBV24-1 and TRBJ2-2; 8 bases map to TRBD1. Germline values: CDR1 KGHDR, CDR2 SFDVKD. The J segment lost 3 bases and the V segment lost 4 bases, leaving 6 bases of the junction unmatched. The CDR3 extends over 16 amino acids. CDR3 bases: TGTGCCACCAGTGAACGGGACAGGATTTACACCGGGGAGCTGTTTTTT. This gives the protein CATSERDRIYTGELFF.

In regard to this clone: Relative to the germline gene, one junction end is altered; a read error may explain this. The chain is built from TRBV10-1 and TRBJ1-5; no firm D call. Germline V gene sequence: CDR1 WNHNN, CDR2 SYGVQD (reference sequence). The CDR3 is made up of 16 amino acids. The CDR3 sequence: CATSAGGNGRNRPQHF. The CDR3 DNA reads TGCGCCACCTCGGCAGGAGGGAACGGTCGCAATCGGCCCCAGCATTTT.

This clone was seen a single time. The chain couples TRBV7-8 to TRBJ1-5; D may be TRBD1 (6 bases). Germline CDR1 is SGHVS and CDR2 is FQNEAQ. The V and J ends lost 5 bases and 3 bases respectively, with 23 bases between them. The CDR3 totals 18 residues. CDR3: CASSPHPRGAGSNQPQHF. Here the CDR3 DNA reads TGTGCCAGCAGCCCACACCCGAGGGGGGCCGGGTCCAATCAGCCCCAGCATTTT.

The CDR3 DNA follows: TGCGCCAGCAGTCGGGGGGGCTACGAGCAGTACTTC. As protein: CASSRGGYEQYF. This rearrangement joins TRBV10-2 to TRBJ2-7, with 8 bases matching TRBD2. The CDR3 has 12 residues. The V gene end was trimmed by 5 bases and the J gene end by 3 bases; junction bases not matched to a gene: 0. Germline V lookup: CDR1 WSHSY, CDR2 SAAADI.

The genes are TRBV3-1 (or the pseudogene TRBV3-2) and TRBJ2-4; TRBD1 is a possible D gene (5 bases). Trimming took off 1 base at V and 2 bases at J, with 9 bases between the two ends. This CDR3 has 15 amino acids. From germline, CDR1 is LGHDT and CDR2 YNNKEL (reference sequence). Written as DNA, the CDR3 is TGTGCCAGCAGCCAAGGGGCAGGGCCCAAAAACATTCAGTACTTC. It specifies CASSQGAGPKNIQYF.

This chain uses TRBV9 with TRBJ2-1; maybe TRBD2 (5 bases). The ends were cut back, 4 bases at V and 0 bases at J, with 14 bases in the middle. The germline V gene encodes CDR1 SGDLS and CDR2 YYNGEE. This CDR3 is 16 amino acids long. CDR3 sequence reads: CASSPLLDSSYNEQFF. In DNA, the CDR3 is TGTGCCAGCAGCCCCTTACTAGATAGCTCCTACAATGAGCAGTTCTTC.

This chain connects TRBV29-1 to TRBJ2-1; D perhaps matches TRBD2 (8 bases). The CDR3 has 15 residues. Germline V gene lookup returns CDR1 SQVTM and CDR2 ANQGSEA. V was cut by 4 bases and J by 5 bases, with 18 bases left in between. The CDR3 is CSVVPGGSGDNEQFF. DNA of the CDR3: TGCAGCGTTGTACCAGGGGGTAGCGGGGACAATGAGCAGTTCTTC.

The V and J genes are TRBV2 and TRBJ2-7; D remains unclear. CDR3 length equals 14 residues. V was cut by 6 bases and J by 1 base, with 13 bases left in between. Germline assignment: CDR1 SNHLY and CDR2 FYNNEI. As DNA, the CDR3 is TGTGCCAGCAGCGGCCGGACGATATCCTACGAGCAGTACTTC. Translation: CASSGRTISYEQYF. Combining the CDR3 with reference TRBV2 and TRBJ2-7 gives the whole variable domain EPEVTQTPSHQVTQMGQEVILRCVPISNHLYFYWYRQILGQKVEFLVSFYNNEISEKSEIFDDQFSVERPDGSNFTLKIRSTKLEDSAMYFCASSGRTISYEQYFGPGTRLTVT.

The J gene is TRBJ1-1, the V gene TRBV3-1 (or the pseudogene TRBV3-2); D is undetermined. The germline V and J ends were trimmed by 4 bases and 1 base, with 7 bases remaining between them. Germline V lookup: CDR1 LGHDT, CDR2 YNNKEL (reference sequence). This CDR3 is built from 13 residues. The CDR3 here is CASSRTENTEAFF. In DNA form, the CDR3 reads TGTGCCAGCAGCCGTACTGAGAACACTGAAGCTTTCTTT.

This chain joins TRBV3-1 (or the pseudogene TRBV3-2) and TRBJ1-2; D remains ambiguous. The CDR3 is 14 amino acids. V lost 0 bases and J 3 bases, leaving 8 bases between the germline ends. CDR1 is LGHDT, CDR2 YNNKEL, per germline (reference sequence). CDR3 sequence (DNA): TGTGCCAGCAGCCAAGATGTGGACTACTATGGCTACACCTTC. It specifies CASSQDVDYYGYTF.

The chain uses TRBV6-5 and TRBJ2-2; D unresolved. CDR1 MNHEY and CDR2 SVGAGI come from the germline V gene. V lost 11 bases and J 4 bases, leaving 14 bases between the germline ends. This CDR3 is built from 13 residues. For the CDR3, the DNA is TGTGCCTCCTATCTCGACCCCACCGGGGAGCTGTTTTTT. It yields the protein CASYLDPTGELFF.

The CDR3 protein is CASKTGLGETQYF. The CDR3 DNA reads as TGTGCCAGCAAGACAGGGTTAGGAGAGACCCAGTACTTC. This chain uses TRBV12-3 or TRBV12-4 with TRBJ2-5; 7 bases line up with TRBD1. Unmatched junction bases numbered 6, after V lost 7 bases and J lost 4 bases. The CDR3 is 13 amino acids.

Note on this clone: The sample has other DNA sequences that encode this CDR3 too. This chain joins TRBV5-1 and TRBJ2-7; 7 nucleotides match TRBD1. Germline trimming cut 0 bases from V and 2 bases from J; bases unmatched to any gene: 2. Germline V gene data show CDR1 as SGHRS and CDR2 as YFSETQ. This CDR3 is 14 amino acids long. The CDR3 DNA sequence: TGCGCCAGCAGCTTGGGGCAGGGGGCCTACGAGCAGTACTTC. Amino acids: CASSLGQGAYEQYF.

The CDR3 loop is CASSAQGRTYNEQFF. The DNA of the CDR3 is TGCGCCAGCAGCGCCCAGGGGAGGACTTACAATGAGCAGTTCTTC. J is TRBJ2-1 and V is TRBV4-1; D may be TRBD1 or TRBD2 (6 bases each). Trimming stripped 5 bases from V and 4 bases from J, with 15 bases between. Germline values: CDR1 MGHRA, CDR2 YSYEKL. The CDR3 totals 15 residues.

The chain combines TRBV5-1 with TRBJ2-7, with D unclear. Germline V gene sequence: CDR1 SGHRS, CDR2 YFSETQ. V lost 1 base and J lost 0, with 14 bases in between. The CDR3 sequence is 16 residues long. The CDR3, as DNA: TGCGCCAGCAGCTTGAATCCGGGCGTAGGCTCCTACGAGCAGTACTTC. This sequence encodes CASSLNPGVGSYEQYF.

The J gene is TRBJ2-1, the V gene TRBV10-3, with D unresolved. V was cut by 0 bases and J by 6 bases, with 9 bases left in between. There are 14 residues in the CDR3. Per the germline V gene, CDR1 is ENHRY and CDR2 is SYGVKD. The CDR3 reads CAISESGRGNEQFF. The DNA for the CDR3 is TGTGCCATCAGTGAGTCGGGCAGAGGCAATGAGCAGTTCTTC.

The CDR3 is CASSSGLVGGNIQYF. Written as DNA, the CDR3 is TGCGCCAGCAGCTCGGGACTCGTCGGGGGAAACATTCAGTACTTC. The chain combines TRBV5-1 with TRBJ2-4; a possible D gene is TRBD2 (6 bases). This CDR3 region has 15 residues. Germline V gene lookup returns CDR1 SGHRS and CDR2 YFSETQ. V lost 3 bases, J lost 6 bases, and 16 bases lay in between.

The V gene is TRBV9, the J gene TRBJ2-5; tentatively, D is TRBD1 (5 bases). With 0 bases removed from V and 2 bases from J, the gap between germline ends came to 14 bases. This CDR3 is built from 16 residues. Looked up from germline, CDR1 is SGDLS and CDR2 is YYNGEE. The CDR3: CASSVASGQKQETQYF. The CDR3 bases are TGTGCCAGCAGCGTAGCTTCAGGACAAAAGCAAGAGACCCAGTACTTC.

The chain uses TRBV3-1 (or the pseudogene TRBV3-2) and TRBJ1-5; D possibly corresponds to TRBD1 (5 bases). V dropped 5 bases and J dropped 8 bases, with 10 bases sitting between them. CDR1 is LGHDT and CDR2 is YNNKEL in the germline V gene (reference sequence). The length of the CDR3 is 12 residues. CDR3 sequence (DNA): TGTGCCAGCAGCTTGGGGCTGGAGCCCCAGCATTTT. It specifies CASSLGLEPQHF.

This rearrangement joins TRBV20-1 to TRBJ2-5; 7 bases are shared with TRBD1. The V gene's germline CDR1 is DFQATT and CDR2 SNEGSKA (reference sequence). The CDR3 consists of 13 residues. V trimming: 3 bases; J trimming: 5 bases; junction bases outside the gene matches: 6. CDR3 coding DNA: TGCAGTGCTAGTCGGACAGGACGGGAGACCCAGTACTTC. Its protein is CSASRTGRETQYF.

The chain employs TRBV10-3 and TRBJ2-2; 7 bases align to TRBD1. The V gene end was trimmed by 4 bases and the J gene end by 5 bases; junction bases not matched to a gene: 7. The CDR3 totals 15 residues. Per germline, CDR1 ENHRY and CDR2 SYGVKD. CDR3 loop: CAISGGDRVTGELFF. The CDR3 DNA reads TGTGCCATCAGTGGGGGAGACAGGGTTACCGGGGAGCTGTTTTTT.

The chain recombines TRBV19 with TRBJ2-1; D is unclear. The CDR3 is 15 residues long. V lost 0 bases to trimming and J lost 8 bases, with 14 bases between them. CDR1 is LNHDA, CDR2 SQIVND, per germline (reference sequence). CDR3 residues: CASSIDQASPHEQFF. The CDR3 DNA reads as TGTGCCAGTAGTATAGATCAAGCCAGCCCCCATGAGCAGTTCTTC.

The chain has TRBV5-8 and TRBJ2-1; 9 bases align to TRBD2. The ends lost 1 base at V and 15 bases at J; junction bases unmatched: 14. This CDR3 is built from 15 residues. Germline assignment: CDR1 SGHTS and CDR2 YDEGEE. The CDR3: CASSLRSSGGTHRFF. In DNA, the CDR3 is TGTGCCAGCAGCTTGAGGTCAAGCGGGGGGACCCACCGGTTCTTC. Together with reference TRBV5-8 and TRBJ2-1, the CDR3 gives the full variable domain: EAGVTQSPTHLIKTRGQQATLRCSPISGHTSVYWYQQALGLGLQFLLWYDEGEERNRGNFPPRFSGRQFPNYSSELNVNALELEDSALYLCASSLRSSGGTHRFFGPGTRLTVL.